Here is one TCR beta chain with its context. The antigen is not known. Looked up from germline, CDR1 is SQVTM and CDR2 is ANQGSEA. The CDR3 length is 14 residues. V was shortened by 5 bases and J by 5 bases, with 16 bases between the two germline ends. This entry comes from a study of T cell repertoires in cytomegalovirus infection. Background on the study: It was the public TCR beta signatures that indicated both CMV infection and matching HLA type. Regarding the study as a whole: HLA-C-restricted CMV-specific TCR beta clonotypes were dominant in the ex vivo response.

TCRdb recomputed calls from the reads with MiXCR, one row per CDR3 protein. The sample lists 250,000 to 300,000 distinct CDR3 sequences, about 25% seen once, with around 14% in the top ten. Sequencing used PBMCs. J is TRBJ2-1 and V is TRBV29-1, with TRBD1 as a possible D gene (6 bases). This receptor was identified in a human donor in good health (CMV status not recorded). Some clones in this sample may be carry-over from other donors' samples. CDR3 DNA: TGCAGCGTTACTACCGGGACAACGAACAATGAGCAGTTCTTC. Translated, it gives CSVTTGTTNNEQFF.